One sample yielded the 28 T cell receptor beta chains listed below, sequenced in a study of blood T cell repertoires in COVID-19. The data were produced by immunoSEQ multiplex PCR, yet TCRdb's version contains in-frame clones alone and is incomplete. The data show approximately 250,000 clones, with around 83% seen just once and around 0.96% held by the top ten. Material for sequencing was peripheral blood. The receptors shown here come from a man aged 40-49 years with acute or convalescent COVID-19.

This chain uses TRBV2 with TRBJ2-5, with D unclear. From germline, CDR1 is SNHLY and CDR2 FYNNEI. The V end was cut by 2 bases, the J end by 2 bases, with 21 bases between. This CDR3 has 18 residues. CDR3 region: CASSEYARSVTQQETQYF. In DNA form, the CDR3 reads TGTGCCAGCAGTGAATACGCGCGCAGCGTCACCCAACAAGAGACCCAGTACTTC.

The gene calls are TRBV7-3 and TRBJ1-2; D remains unclear. Trimming cost V 2 bases and J 3 bases, with 13 bases left between them. The CDR3 has 15 amino acids. Germline CDR1 SGHTA, CDR2 FQGTGA. CDR3 bases: TGTGCCAGCAGCTTATCGGAAGGAGCCTACTATGGCTACACCTTC. Its protein product is CASSLSEGAYYGYTF.

The CDR3 reads CASSPTPGQPQHF. CDR3 DNA sequence: TGTGCCAGCAGCCCAACCCCAGGTCAGCCCCAGCATTTT. The rearrangement links TRBV7-6 to TRBJ1-5, with D unresolved. Germline V gene sequence: CDR1 SGHVS, CDR2 FNYEAQ. The CDR3 loop spans 13 amino acids. Trimming took off 5 bases at V and 6 bases at J, with 11 bases between the two ends.

The genes are TRBV2 and TRBJ1-5; D gene ambiguous. CDR1 and CDR2 (germline): SNHLY, FYNNEI. V was shortened by 0 bases and J by 7 bases, with 13 bases between the two germline ends. CDR3 length: 15 amino acids. CDR3 DNA sequence: TGTGCCAGCAGTGAAGCTACCTCCCGCGGACAGCCCCAGCATTTT. It is translated as CASSEATSRGQPQHF.

This clone was seen just once. V gene TRBV27 combines with J gene TRBJ2-3; D unresolved. The V gene lost 3 bases and the J gene lost 1 base, with 11 bases spanning the gap. The CDR3 has 15 amino acids. Germline V gene sequence: CDR1 MNHEY, CDR2 SMNVEV (reference sequence). Here the CDR3 reads CASSFSVLGTDTQYF. The CDR3 DNA sequence: TGTGCCAGCAGTTTTTCGGTTCTGGGCACAGATACGCAGTATTTT.

V is TRBV2 and J is TRBJ1-5; 7 bases line up with TRBD1. In germline, CDR1 is SNHLY, CDR2 FYNNEI. J gave up 2 bases and V 3 bases, and 4 bases lay outside the gene matches. This CDR3 contains 15 residues. This chain's CDR3 is CASSDKGARNQPQHF. The CDR3 coding sequence is TGTGCCAGCAGTGACAAGGGGGCTCGCAATCAGCCCCAGCATTTT.

The CDR3 region has the DNA TGCAGCGTTGGGACAGAGAAGAACACTGAAGCTTTCTTT. Translated: CSVGTEKNTEAFF. The chain is built from TRBV29-1 and TRBJ1-1; possibly TRBD1 for D (6 bases). V was shortened by 4 bases and J by 1 base, with 10 bases between the two germline ends. The CDR3 is 13 amino acids. Germline assignment: CDR1 SQVTM and CDR2 ANQGSEA.

The chain couples TRBV28 to TRBJ1-2; TRBD1 aligns across 7 bases. J gave up 8 bases and V 2 bases, and 5 bases lay outside the gene matches. This CDR3 contains 13 residues. CDR1 and CDR2 (germline): MDHEN, SYDVKM. The CDR3 loop reads CASSLATGRGYTF. The CDR3 coding sequence is TGTGCCAGCAGTTTAGCGACAGGGAGAGGCTACACCTTC.

The V and J genes are TRBV30 and TRBJ1-1; 9 bases match TRBD1. The CDR3 has 14 amino acids. The V gene's germline CDR1 is GTSNPN and CDR2 SVGIG (reference sequence). The V segment lost 0 bases and the J segment 13 bases; nucleotides outside the gene matches: 12. In nucleotides, the CDR3 is TGTGCCTGGAGTGTACTCAGGGGACAGGGAAAGATTTTCTTT. Translation: CAWSVLRGQGKIFF.

The chain recombines TRBV27 with TRBJ1-5; perhaps TRBD1 as D (5 bases). Per the germline V gene, CDR1 is MNHEY and CDR2 is SMNVEV (reference sequence). V was pared by 6 bases and J by 7 bases, with 19 bases between. This CDR3 is built from 15 residues. CDR3 loop: CASSPGEGSRQPQHF. The CDR3 DNA follows: TGTGCCAGCAGCCCGGGGGAGGGTTCTCGGCAGCCCCAGCATTTT.

The rearrangement links TRBV18 to TRBJ1-2; D might be TRBD1 (6 bases). This CDR3 is built from 14 residues. V was trimmed by 3 bases and J by 8 bases, leaving 16 bases between them. Germline CDR1 KGHSH, CDR2 LQKENI. DNA for the CDR3: TGTGCCAGCTCACCTTCCGGACAGAGCCAGGGCTACACCTTC. Amino acids: CASSPSGQSQGYTF.

The rearrangement uses TRBV30 and TRBJ1-6, with D possibly being TRBD1 (6 bases). V was clipped by 2 bases and J by 12 bases, with 17 bases between them. This CDR3 is 14 amino acids long. The V gene's germline CDR1 is GTSNPN and CDR2 SVGIG (reference sequence). CDR3 DNA: TGTGCCTGGAGTCAAGGGGACAAAAATAGACCCCTCCACTTT. This translates into CAWSQGDKNRPLHF.

V gene TRBV5-1 combines with J gene TRBJ2-2; 7 bases fit TRBD2. The CDR3 is made up of 14 amino acids. The J segment lost 5 bases and the V segment lost 5 bases, leaving 6 bases of the junction unmatched. Germline V gene data show CDR1 as SGHRS and CDR2 as YFSETQ. The CDR3 DNA reads TGCGCCAGCAGAGCCGGGGGAGGGACCGGGGAGCTGTTTTTT. This encodes CASRAGGGTGELFF. Filled out from reference TRBV5-1 and TRBJ2-2, the complete variable domain reads KAGVTQTPRYLIKTRGQQVTLSCSPISGHRSVSWYQQTPGQGLQFLFEYFSETQRNKGNFPGRFSGRQFSNSRSEMNVSTLELGDSALYLCASRAGGGTGELFFGEGSRLTVL.

A word on this clone: The same CDR3 can be traced to other DNA sequences in this sample. The CDR3 DNA reads TGTGCCAGCTCCCTAGGCGGGGGAACCTACGAGCAGTACTTC. Protein sequence: CASSLGGGTYEQYF. The chain uses TRBV9 and TRBJ2-7; the match to TRBD2 covers 7 bases. Germline CDR1 is SGDLS and CDR2 is YYNGEE. V shed 7 bases, J shed 2 bases, and the junction held 9 bases outside the gene matches. The CDR3 contains 14 residues.

This chain connects TRBV9 to TRBJ1-2; D perhaps matches TRBD1 (5 bases). The germline V gene has CDR1 SGDLS and CDR2 YYNGEE. The germline V and J ends were trimmed by 0 bases and 7 bases, with 16 bases remaining between them. CDR3 length equals 15 residues. CDR3 sequence: CASSVEWGEGRGYTF. CDR3 nucleotides: TGTGCCAGCAGCGTAGAATGGGGCGAAGGACGTGGCTACACCTTC.

The sample holds a few counts of this clone. The chain employs TRBV9 and TRBJ1-6; TRBD1 aligns across 9 bases. The CDR3 sequence is 16 residues long. CDR1 SGDLS and CDR2 YYNGEE come from the germline V gene. V lost 0 bases, J lost 10 bases, and 8 bases stayed unmatched. CDR3 coding DNA: TGTGCCAGCAGCGTAGGACAGGGGGGAGGGAGCTCACCCCTCCACTTT. Amino acids: CASSVGQGGGSSPLHF.

The rearrangement uses TRBV3-1 (or the pseudogene TRBV3-2) and TRBJ2-7; TRBD1 matches at 7 bases. The germline V gene has CDR1 LGHDT and CDR2 YNNKEL (reference sequence). This CDR3 has 15 residues. The trim removed 0 bases at V and 6 bases at J, leaving 8 bases unmatched. CDR3 sequence reads: CASSQDMRGRGEQYF. The CDR3 DNA sequence: TGTGCCAGCAGCCAAGATATGAGGGGGCGAGGCGAGCAGTACTTC.

The genes are TRBV6-6 and TRBJ1-2; TRBD1 aligns across 7 bases. The CDR3 spans 13 residues. V gave up 6 bases and J gave up 6 bases; unmatched junction bases: 7. Germline V gene lookup returns CDR1 MNHNY and CDR2 SVGAGI (reference sequence). This chain's CDR3 is CASRSQGDDGYTF. The CDR3 DNA reads as TGTGCCAGCAGGTCGCAGGGGGATGATGGCTACACCTTC.

The CDR3 nucleotides are TGTGCCAGCAGTTTAGCCGCCGGGGTTGAGCAGTTCTTC. This translates into CASSLAAGVEQFF. J is TRBJ2-1 and V is TRBV12-3 or TRBV12-4, with a weak D call TRBD2 (5 bases). The CDR3 covers 13 residues. Trimming removed 0 bases from V and 9 bases from J, with 9 bases in between.

This rearrangement joins TRBV7-6 to TRBJ2-7, with D unresolved. Per the germline V gene, CDR1 is SGHVS and CDR2 is FNYEAQ. The CDR3 is 14 amino acids. The V and J ends lost 4 bases and 2 bases respectively, with 12 bases between them. The DNA of the CDR3 is TGTGCCAGCAGCTCTGAAATCCCAGCCTACGAGCAGTACTTC. This gives the protein CASSSEIPAYEQYF.

The V gene is TRBV12-5, the J gene TRBJ2-1, with a tentative D call TRBD1 (6 bases). Germline CDR1 LGHNT, CDR2 FRNRAP. V gave up 2 bases and J gave up 6 bases, with 14 bases separating them. The CDR3 covers 15 residues. In DNA, the CDR3 is TGTGCTAGTGGTTTGATACAGGGCCTGGTCAATGAGCAGTTCTTC. Translating gives CASGLIQGLVNEQFF.

The J gene is TRBJ1-1, the V gene TRBV27; D not resolved. Between the trimmed V and J ends, which lost 2 bases and 4 bases, there was a span of 11 bases. This CDR3 has 14 residues. Germline V gene lookup returns CDR1 MNHEY and CDR2 SMNVEV (reference sequence). The CDR3, as DNA: TGTGCCAGCAGTTTAATTCCGGGAGCCACTGAAGCTTTCTTT. It yields the protein CASSLIPGATEAFF.

The chain employs TRBV7-3 and TRBJ2-3; weak D call: TRBD2 (7 bases). Germline V gene lookup returns CDR1 SGHTA and CDR2 FQGTGA. The CDR3 is made up of 18 amino acids. V lost 5 bases and J 2 bases, leaving 23 bases between the germline ends. The CDR3 sequence: CASSLEGGTTFYTDTQYF. CDR3 coding DNA: TGTGCCAGCAGCCTAGAGGGGGGGACAACTTTCTACACAGATACGCAGTATTTT.

The chain combines TRBV5-4 with TRBJ2-1; TRBD2 agrees at 7 bases. Germline assignment: CDR1 SGHNT and CDR2 YYREEE (reference sequence). The CDR3 extends over 16 amino acids. The V segment lost 4 bases and the J segment 0 bases; nucleotides outside the gene matches: 7. CDR3: CASSQGGLSSYNEQFF. The CDR3 bases are TGTGCCAGCAGCCAGGGAGGGCTTAGCTCCTACAATGAGCAGTTCTTC. The full variable domain, rest sourced from reference TRBV5-4 and TRBJ2-1, is ETGVTQSPTHLIKTRGQQVTLRCSSQSGHNTVSWYQQALGQGPQFIFQYYREEENGRGNFPPRFSGLQFPNYSSELNVNALELDDSALYLCASSQGGLSSYNEQFFGPGTRLTVL.

The rearrangement links TRBV29-1 to TRBJ2-2, with TRBD2 identical over 16 bases. CDR3 size: 16 residues. CDR1 SQVTM and CDR2 ANQGSEA come from the germline V gene. Trimming removed 6 bases from V and 3 bases from J; junction bases left unmatched: 4. This CDR3 reads CSVKGTSGGDTGELFF. The CDR3 coding sequence is TGCAGCGTCAAAGGGACTAGCGGGGGGGACACCGGGGAGCTGTTTTTT.

The rearrangement uses TRBV4-3 and TRBJ1-2; TRBD1 might be the D (6 bases). Germline CDR1 reads LGHNA; CDR2 reads YSLEER. The CDR3 sequence is 15 residues long. V gave up 4 bases and J gave up 4 bases, with 16 bases separating them. The DNA for the CDR3 is TGCGCCAGCAGCCCCAACCTTCAGGGGAGCTATGGCTACACCTTC. Translated: CASSPNLQGSYGYTF.

The rearrangement joins TRBV5-4 to TRBJ1-2; D is unresolved. CDR1 is SGHNT and CDR2 is YYREEE in the germline V gene (reference sequence). The CDR3 loop spans 12 amino acids. V lost 5 bases, J lost 2 bases, and 7 bases lay in between. Here the CDR3 DNA reads TGTGCCAGCAGGCGGAACAACTATGGCTACACCTTC. Residues: CASRRNNYGYTF. Variable domain in full (rest from reference TRBV5-4 and TRBJ1-2): ETGVTQSPTHLIKTRGQQVTLRCSSQSGHNTVSWYQQALGQGPQFIFQYYREEENGRGNFPPRFSGLQFPNYSSELNVNALELDDSALYLCASRRNNYGYTFGSGTRLTVV.

V usage is TRBV3-1 (or the pseudogene TRBV3-2) and J usage is TRBJ2-1; D is uncertain. The germline V gene has CDR1 LGHDT and CDR2 YNNKEL (reference sequence). Deletions cut 0 bases from V and 1 base from J, with 7 bases between. The CDR3 totals 15 residues. CDR3 nucleotides: TGTGCCAGCAGCCAAGACACCGGTTCCTACAATGAGCAGTTCTTC. It translates to CASSQDTGSYNEQFF.